The T cell receptor (beta chain) described here comes from a study of cytomegalovirus exposure and HLA in healthy donors. Study results and limitations: In a later analysis, HLA-associated beta chains showed higher expansion and lower generation probabilities than comparable chains.

The PCR employed 60 Vbeta primers together with 13 Jbeta primers. Some clones are missing from TCRdb's copy, which holds only in-frame ones; the method was immunoSEQ multiplex PCR. Among fewer than 200,000 clones, more than 70% were seen once, and the ten largest hold over 4.5%. As to this clone: The antigen is not known.

Germline-derived CDR1 and CDR2 are MDHEN and SYDVKM. The CDR3 is 13 residues long. Trimming removed 3 bases at V and 4 bases at J, with 9 bases between. The origin of this receptor is a male donor in good health and CMV-seronegative. The chain is built from TRBV28 and TRBJ1-2; D might be TRBD1 (5 bases). The material sequenced was PBMCs. Here the CDR3 DNA reads TGTGCCAGCAGTTTCCCGGGACTCTATGGCTACACCTTC. Its translation: CASSFPGLYGYTF.